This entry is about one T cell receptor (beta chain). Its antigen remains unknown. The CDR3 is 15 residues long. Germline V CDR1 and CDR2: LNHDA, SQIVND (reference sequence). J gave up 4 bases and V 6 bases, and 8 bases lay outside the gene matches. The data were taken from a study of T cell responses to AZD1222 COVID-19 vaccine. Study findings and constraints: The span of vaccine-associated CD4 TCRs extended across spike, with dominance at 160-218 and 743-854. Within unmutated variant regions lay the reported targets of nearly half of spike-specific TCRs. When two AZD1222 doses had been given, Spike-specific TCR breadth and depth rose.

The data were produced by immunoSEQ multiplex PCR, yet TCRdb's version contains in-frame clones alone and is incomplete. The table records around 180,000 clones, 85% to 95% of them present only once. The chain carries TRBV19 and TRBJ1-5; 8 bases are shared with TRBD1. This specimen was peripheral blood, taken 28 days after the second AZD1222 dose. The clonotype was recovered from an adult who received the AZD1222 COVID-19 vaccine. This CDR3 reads CASSPGTGPNQPQHF. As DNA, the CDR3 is TGTGCCAGTAGCCCCGGGACAGGTCCTAATCAGCCCCAGCATTTT.